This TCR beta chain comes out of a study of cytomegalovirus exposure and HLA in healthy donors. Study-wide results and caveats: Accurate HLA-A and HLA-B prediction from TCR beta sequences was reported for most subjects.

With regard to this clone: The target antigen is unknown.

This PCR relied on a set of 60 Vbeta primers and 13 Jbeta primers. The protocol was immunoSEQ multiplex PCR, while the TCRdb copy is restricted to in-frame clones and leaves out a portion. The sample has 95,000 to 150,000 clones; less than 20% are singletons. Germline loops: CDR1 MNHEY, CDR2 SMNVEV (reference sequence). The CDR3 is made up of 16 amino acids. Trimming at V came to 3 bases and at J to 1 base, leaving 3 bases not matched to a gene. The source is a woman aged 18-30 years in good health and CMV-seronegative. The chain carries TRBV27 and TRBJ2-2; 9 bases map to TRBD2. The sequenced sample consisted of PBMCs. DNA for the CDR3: TGTGCCAGCAGTTTCAGCGGGGGGATGAACACCGGGGAGCTGTTTTTT. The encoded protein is CASSFSGGMNTGELFF.